These T cell receptor beta chains were read from a single sample in a study of TIL therapy for anti-PD-1-resistant metastatic lung cancer. Assay used: immunoSEQ multiplex PCR; TCRdb lists only in-frame clones, some missing. The sample includes about 46,000 clones, approximately 83% of them seen just once. The starting material was blood, obtained at baseline. The receptor source for this set is a person aged 25 to 79 with non-small cell lung cancer. CDR3s include the opening cysteine and the closing phenylalanine or tryptophan. Each record gives: D gene, V gene, CDR3 length, clone size, J gene, CDR3 DNA, CDR3 protein. The D gene is left open where the match is weak. Clone size, where shown, is once, few, many, or a class for clones that have expanded.

d_call: TRBD2
v_call: TRBV7-3
cdr3_length: 22
clone_size: .
j_call: TRBJ2-3
cdr3_nt: TGTGCCAGCAGCCTCATCCCCCCACAGGGATTGAGAAGCGGGAGGTTTCCAGATACGCAGTATTTT
cdr3_aa: CASSLIPPQGLRSGRFPDTQYF

d_call: .
v_call: TRBV6-2/TRBV6-3
cdr3_length: 15
clone_size: once
j_call: TRBJ1-3
cdr3_nt: TGTGCCAGCAGTTACCGGGCAGAAAATGGAAACACCATATATTTT
cdr3_aa: CASSYRAENGNTIYF

d_call: TRBD1
v_call: TRBV6-5
cdr3_length: 14
clone_size: .
j_call: TRBJ2-3
cdr3_nt: TGTGCCAGCACCGGACAGGGTAGCACAGATACGCAGTATTTT
cdr3_aa: CASTGQGSTDTQYF

d_call: .
v_call: TRBV5-5
cdr3_length: 15
clone_size: .
j_call: TRBJ1-3
cdr3_nt: TGTGCCAGCAGCTTGCAGGCAGGGGTCGGAAACACCATATATTTT
cdr3_aa: CASSLQAGVGNTIYF

d_call: TRBD2
v_call: TRBV7-2
cdr3_length: 16
clone_size: .
j_call: TRBJ2-2
cdr3_nt: TGTGCCAGCAGCCCAAGGACTAGCGGGAGGTCCGGGGAGCTGTTTTTT
cdr3_aa: CASSPRTSGRSGELFF

d_call: TRBD1
v_call: TRBV12-5
cdr3_length: 15
clone_size: .
j_call: TRBJ2-3
cdr3_nt: TGTGCTAGTGGTTTGCTCGGACAGGGTGTTGATACGCAGTATTTT
cdr3_aa: CASGLLGQGVDTQYF

d_call: TRBD2
v_call: TRBV11-2
cdr3_length: 17
clone_size: .
j_call: TRBJ2-5
cdr3_nt: TGTGCCAGCAGCTCTCGACTAGCGGGGGGTCCAGGGGAGACCCAGTACTTC
cdr3_aa: CASSSRLAGGPGETQYF

d_call: .
v_call: TRBV30
cdr3_length: 13
clone_size: few
j_call: TRBJ1-5
cdr3_nt: TGTGCCTGGAGTGTACTGGGAGGTCAGCCCCAGCATTTT
cdr3_aa: CAWSVLGGQPQHF

d_call: .
v_call: TRBV10-3
cdr3_length: 15
clone_size: .
j_call: TRBJ2-3
cdr3_nt: TGTGCCATCAGTATCAGGGGCAGTAACACAGATACGCAGTATTTT
cdr3_aa: CAISIRGSNTDTQYF

d_call: .
v_call: TRBV27
cdr3_length: 14
clone_size: .
j_call: TRBJ2-1
cdr3_nt: TGTGCCAGCACCACGACAGGCGACTACAATGAGCAGTTCTTC
cdr3_aa: CASTTTGDYNEQFF

d_call: TRBD2
v_call: TRBV6-6
cdr3_length: 16
clone_size: .
j_call: TRBJ2-3
cdr3_nt: TGTGCCAGCAGAGGCACCTTAGCGGGGGGCACAGATACGCAGTATTTT
cdr3_aa: CASRGTLAGGTDTQYF

d_call: .
v_call: TRBV6-5
cdr3_length: 11
clone_size: .
j_call: TRBJ2-7
cdr3_nt: TGTGCCAGCGGCAATTCCTACGAGCAGTACTTC
cdr3_aa: CASGNSYEQYF

d_call: TRBD1
v_call: TRBV10-3
cdr3_length: 13
clone_size: .
j_call: TRBJ1-3
cdr3_nt: TGTGCCACACAGGGGGCGGAAGGAAACACCATATATTTT
cdr3_aa: CATQGAEGNTIYF

d_call: TRBD2
v_call: TRBV3-1/TRBV3-2
cdr3_length: 15
clone_size: .
j_call: TRBJ2-3
cdr3_nt: TGTGCCAGCAGCCCAGAGGGAGGGAGCACAGATACGCAGTATTTT
cdr3_aa: CASSPEGGSTDTQYF

d_call: .
v_call: TRBV30
cdr3_length: 14
clone_size: .
j_call: TRBJ2-3
cdr3_nt: TGTGCCTGGAGTAGGGCAGGGGGCACAGATACGCAGTATTTT
cdr3_aa: CAWSRAGGTDTQYF

d_call: .
v_call: TRBV20-1
cdr3_length: 13
clone_size: .
j_call: TRBJ1-6
cdr3_nt: TGCAGTGCTAGTTTTCTTTTTAATTCACCCCTCCACTTT
cdr3_aa: CSASFLFNSPLHF

d_call: TRBD1
v_call: TRBV11-2
cdr3_length: 15
clone_size: .
j_call: TRBJ2-5
cdr3_nt: TGTGCCAGCAGCCGGGGACAGGGGGACTTCGGGACCCAGTACTTC
cdr3_aa: CASSRGQGDFGTQYF

d_call: .
v_call: TRBV18
cdr3_length: 12
clone_size: .
j_call: TRBJ1-1
cdr3_nt: TGTGCCAGCTCACCGGGGGAGGCGGAAGCTTTCTTT
cdr3_aa: CASSPGEAEAFF

d_call: .
v_call: TRBV7-9
cdr3_length: 12
clone_size: .
j_call: TRBJ2-1
cdr3_nt: TGTGCCAGCGGTACCCGGGACAATGAGCAGTTCTTC
cdr3_aa: CASGTRDNEQFF

d_call: .
v_call: TRBV6-5
cdr3_length: 15
clone_size: .
j_call: TRBJ1-2
cdr3_nt: TGTGCCAGCAGCCGATCCGGGACAAACTCACCGGGCTACACCTTC
cdr3_aa: CASSRSGTNSPGYTF

d_call: .
v_call: TRBV4-1
cdr3_length: 14
clone_size: .
j_call: TRBJ2-1
cdr3_nt: TGCGCCAGCAGCCGCGATGGGGGGTCGGATGAGCAGTTCTTC
cdr3_aa: CASSRDGGSDEQFF

d_call: .
v_call: TRBV3-1/TRBV3-2
cdr3_length: 11
clone_size: .
j_call: TRBJ2-7
cdr3_nt: TGTGCCAGCAGCCAAGGCCACGAGCAGTACTTC
cdr3_aa: CASSQGHEQYF

d_call: .
v_call: TRBV28
cdr3_length: 15
clone_size: .
j_call: TRBJ2-5
cdr3_nt: TGTGCCAGCAGTTTGGGCGGGGGCCCTAAAGAGACCCAGTACTTC
cdr3_aa: CASSLGGGPKETQYF

d_call: .
v_call: TRBV7-2
cdr3_length: 15
clone_size: .
j_call: TRBJ1-4
cdr3_nt: TGTGCCAGCAGCTTAGCCGGGGTGAAGCCCGAAAAACTGTTTTTT
cdr3_aa: CASSLAGVKPEKLFF

d_call: .
v_call: TRBV5-1
cdr3_length: 14
clone_size: .
j_call: TRBJ1-3
cdr3_nt: TGCGCCAGCAGCACTTTGGAGGGGGAAAACACCATATATTTT
cdr3_aa: CASSTLEGENTIYF

d_call: TRBD1
v_call: TRBV28
cdr3_length: 16
clone_size: .
j_call: TRBJ2-1
cdr3_nt: TGTGCCAGCAGTCCGATTGGGACAGTAGCCTACAATGAGCAGTTCTTC
cdr3_aa: CASSPIGTVAYNEQFF

d_call: .
v_call: TRBV3-1/TRBV3-2
cdr3_length: 14
clone_size: .
j_call: TRBJ1-4
cdr3_nt: TGTGCCAGCAGCCAAGTTTCCGGGAATGAAAAACTGTTTTTT
cdr3_aa: CASSQVSGNEKLFF

d_call: .
v_call: TRBV5-1
cdr3_length: 17
clone_size: .
j_call: TRBJ2-4
cdr3_nt: TGCGCCAGCAGCCCCCTGGACTGGGGGGTTCCCAAAAACATTCAGTACTTC
cdr3_aa: CASSPLDWGVPKNIQYF

d_call: TRBD2
v_call: TRBV2
cdr3_length: 14
clone_size: .
j_call: TRBJ2-1
cdr3_nt: TGTGCCAGCAGCAGCGGGGGGCGCTACAATGAGCAGTTCTTC
cdr3_aa: CASSSGGRYNEQFF

d_call: .
v_call: TRBV7-2
cdr3_length: 12
clone_size: .
j_call: TRBJ2-3
cdr3_nt: TGTGCCAGCAGCTCATATCCGGATACGCAGTATTTT
cdr3_aa: CASSSYPDTQYF

d_call: TRBD2
v_call: TRBV7-8
cdr3_length: 17
clone_size: .
j_call: TRBJ2-1
cdr3_nt: TGTGCCAGCAGCTTAGGCCTCCTAGCGGGAGGGCCTAATGAGCAGTTCTTC
cdr3_aa: CASSLGLLAGGPNEQFF

d_call: .
v_call: TRBV7-2
cdr3_length: 14
clone_size: .
j_call: TRBJ2-5
cdr3_nt: TGTGCCAGCAGCTTATCCCCGGTCGGAGAGACCCAGTACTTC
cdr3_aa: CASSLSPVGETQYF

d_call: TRBD1
v_call: TRBV30
cdr3_length: 14
clone_size: .
j_call: TRBJ2-2
cdr3_nt: TGTGCCTGGAGCAGGGACAGGGGAACCGGGGAGCTGTTTTTT
cdr3_aa: CAWSRDRGTGELFF

d_call: .
v_call: TRBV7-8
cdr3_length: 16
clone_size: once
j_call: TRBJ1-2
cdr3_nt: TGTGCCAGCAGCTTAGCGGACAAGGGGGCTAACTATGGCTACACCTTC
cdr3_aa: CASSLADKGANYGYTF

d_call: .
v_call: TRBV13
cdr3_length: 14
clone_size: .
j_call: TRBJ2-7
cdr3_nt: TGTGCCAGCAGCTTAGCGGGCAGTTCCTACGAGCAGTACTTC
cdr3_aa: CASSLAGSSYEQYF

d_call: TRBD1
v_call: TRBV30
cdr3_length: 14
clone_size: .
j_call: TRBJ1-6
cdr3_nt: TGTGCCTGGAGTGTTGTAGGGGGCGATTCACCCCTCCACTTT
cdr3_aa: CAWSVVGGDSPLHF

d_call: .
v_call: TRBV11-3
cdr3_length: 13
clone_size: .
j_call: TRBJ2-2
cdr3_nt: TGTGCCAGCAGCTTAGTCGACACCGGGGAGCTGTTTTTT
cdr3_aa: CASSLVDTGELFF

d_call: .
v_call: TRBV28
cdr3_length: 12
clone_size: .
j_call: TRBJ2-5
cdr3_nt: TGTGCCAGCAGTTTATTAACAGAGACCCAGTACTTC
cdr3_aa: CASSLLTETQYF

d_call: .
v_call: TRBV6-5
cdr3_length: 13
clone_size: .
j_call: TRBJ2-3
cdr3_nt: TGTGCCAGCAGTTTAGGGGTGGGAGATACGCAGTATTTT
cdr3_aa: CASSLGVGDTQYF

d_call: .
v_call: TRBV24-1
cdr3_length: 14
clone_size: .
j_call: TRBJ1-2
cdr3_nt: TGTGCCACCAGTGACCCCCCGATCGGATATGGCTACACCTTC
cdr3_aa: CATSDPPIGYGYTF

d_call: .
v_call: TRBV7-2
cdr3_length: 12
clone_size: .
j_call: TRBJ2-1
cdr3_nt: TGTGCCAGCAGCTTGGTGGCCAATGAGCAGTTCTTC
cdr3_aa: CASSLVANEQFF

d_call: TRBD1
v_call: TRBV5-1
cdr3_length: 14
clone_size: .
j_call: TRBJ1-2
cdr3_nt: TGCGCCAGCAGCTTCCGGGACAGGAATTATGGCTACACCTTC
cdr3_aa: CASSFRDRNYGYTF

d_call: .
v_call: TRBV6-5
cdr3_length: 16
clone_size: once
j_call: TRBJ2-7
cdr3_nt: TGTGCCAGCAGTTACCAAACAGGAGGGACCTCCTACGAGCAGTACTTC
cdr3_aa: CASSYQTGGTSYEQYF

d_call: .
v_call: TRBV19
cdr3_length: 14
clone_size: once
j_call: TRBJ2-5
cdr3_nt: TGTGCCAGTAGTATAGGGGTGATACGGGAGACCCAGTACTTC
cdr3_aa: CASSIGVIRETQYF